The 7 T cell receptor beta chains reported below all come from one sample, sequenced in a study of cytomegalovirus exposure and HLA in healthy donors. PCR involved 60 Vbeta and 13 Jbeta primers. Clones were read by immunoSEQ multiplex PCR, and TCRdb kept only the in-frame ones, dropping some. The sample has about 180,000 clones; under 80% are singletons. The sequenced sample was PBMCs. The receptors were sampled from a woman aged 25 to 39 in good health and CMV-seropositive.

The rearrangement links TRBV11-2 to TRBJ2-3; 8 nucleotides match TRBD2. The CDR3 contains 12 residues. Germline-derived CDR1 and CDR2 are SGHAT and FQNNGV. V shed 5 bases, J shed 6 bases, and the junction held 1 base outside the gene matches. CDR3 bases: TGTGCCAGCAGCGAGCGGGGGGATACGCAGTATTTT. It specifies CASSERGDTQYF.

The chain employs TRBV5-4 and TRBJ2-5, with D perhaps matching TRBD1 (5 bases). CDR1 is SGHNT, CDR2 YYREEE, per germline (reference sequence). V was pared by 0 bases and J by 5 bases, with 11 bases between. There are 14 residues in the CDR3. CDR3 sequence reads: CASSLDQGRETQYF. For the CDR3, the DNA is TGTGCCAGCAGCTTGGATCAGGGCCGTGAGACCCAGTACTTC.

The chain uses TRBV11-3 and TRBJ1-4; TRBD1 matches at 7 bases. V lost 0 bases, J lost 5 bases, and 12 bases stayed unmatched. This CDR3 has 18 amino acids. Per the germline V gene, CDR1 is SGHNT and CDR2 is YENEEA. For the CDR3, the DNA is TGTGCCAGCAGCTTAGATAGGACAGGTTGGACGACCAATGAAAAACTGTTTTTT. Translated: CASSLDRTGWTTNEKLFF.

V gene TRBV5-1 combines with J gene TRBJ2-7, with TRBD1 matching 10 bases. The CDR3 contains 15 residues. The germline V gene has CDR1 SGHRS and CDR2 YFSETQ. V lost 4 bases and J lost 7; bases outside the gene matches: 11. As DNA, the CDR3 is TGCGCCAGCAGCCTAAGGTCCCGGGACAGGGGAGAGCAGTACTTC. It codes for CASSLRSRDRGEQYF.

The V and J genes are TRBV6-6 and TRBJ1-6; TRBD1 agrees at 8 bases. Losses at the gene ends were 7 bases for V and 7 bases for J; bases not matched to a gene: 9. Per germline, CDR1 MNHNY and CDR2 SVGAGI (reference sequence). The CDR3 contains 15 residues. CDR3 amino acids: CASIKDRALNSPLHF. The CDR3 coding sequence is TGTGCCAGCATCAAGGACAGGGCCCTAAATTCACCCCTCCACTTT.

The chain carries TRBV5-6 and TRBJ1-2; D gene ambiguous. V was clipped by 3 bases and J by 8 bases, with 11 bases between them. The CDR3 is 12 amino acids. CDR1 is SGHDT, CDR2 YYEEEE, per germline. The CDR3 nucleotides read TGTGCCAGCAGCTCGCTCGGCGGGGGCTACACCTTC. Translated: CASSSLGGGYTF.

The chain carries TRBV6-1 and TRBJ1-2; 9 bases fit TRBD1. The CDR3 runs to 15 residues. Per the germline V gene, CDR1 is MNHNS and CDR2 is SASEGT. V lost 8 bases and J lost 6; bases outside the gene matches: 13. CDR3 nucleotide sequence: TGTGCCAGCGAACCCGGCCGGGACAGGGCCAATGGCTACACCTTC. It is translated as CASEPGRDRANGYTF.